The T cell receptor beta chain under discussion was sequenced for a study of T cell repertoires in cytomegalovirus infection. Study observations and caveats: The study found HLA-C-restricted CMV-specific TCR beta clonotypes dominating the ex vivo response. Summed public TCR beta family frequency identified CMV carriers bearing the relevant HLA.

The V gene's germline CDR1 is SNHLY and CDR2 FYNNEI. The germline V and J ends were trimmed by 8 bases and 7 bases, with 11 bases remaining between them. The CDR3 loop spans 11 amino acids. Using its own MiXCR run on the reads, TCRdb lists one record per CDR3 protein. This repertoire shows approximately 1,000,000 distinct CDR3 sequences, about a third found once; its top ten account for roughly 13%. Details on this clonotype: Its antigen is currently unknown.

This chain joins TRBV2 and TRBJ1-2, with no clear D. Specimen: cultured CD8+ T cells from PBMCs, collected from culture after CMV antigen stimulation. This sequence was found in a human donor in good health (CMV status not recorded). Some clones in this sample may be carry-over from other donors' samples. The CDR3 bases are TGTGCCAGCCGGGGAACTGGTGGCTACACCTTC. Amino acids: CASRGTGGYTF.